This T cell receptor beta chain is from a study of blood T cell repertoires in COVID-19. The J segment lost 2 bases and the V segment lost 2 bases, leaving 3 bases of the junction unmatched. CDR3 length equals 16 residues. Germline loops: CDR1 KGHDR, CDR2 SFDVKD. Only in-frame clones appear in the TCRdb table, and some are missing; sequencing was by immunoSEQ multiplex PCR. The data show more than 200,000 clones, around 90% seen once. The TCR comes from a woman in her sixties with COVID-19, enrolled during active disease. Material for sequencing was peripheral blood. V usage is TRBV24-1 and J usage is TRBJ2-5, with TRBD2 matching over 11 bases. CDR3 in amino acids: CATSDWRTSGQETQYF. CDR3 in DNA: TGTGCCACCAGTGATTGGAGGACTAGCGGGCAAGAGACCCAGTACTTC.